Following are 26 T cell receptor beta chains from one sample sequenced in a study of shared T cell receptors in the human thymus. The assay was immunoSEQ multiplex PCR, and TCRdb's table has in-frame clones only and misses some. Seen here are roughly 560,000 clones, around 78% observed once, and the top ten hold 0.01% to 0.015%. This sample also appeared in a second study, on human thymus T cells.

Sequenced: thymocytes. Every receptor here comes from a boy younger than two with a congenital heart defect.

The gene calls are TRBV7-9 and TRBJ2-7; 7 bases are shared with TRBD2. V was pared by 1 base and J by 3 bases, with 9 bases of the junction left unmatched. CDR1 and CDR2 from the germline V gene are SEHNR and FQNEAQ (reference sequence). CDR3 length: 16 amino acids. CDR3 amino acids: CASSLVTSVDYYEQYF. For the CDR3, the DNA is TGTGCCAGCAGCTTAGTAACTAGCGTGGATTACTACGAGCAGTACTTC.

The chain combines TRBV6-6 with TRBJ2-7; 7 nucleotides match TRBD1. The germline V gene encodes CDR1 MNHNY and CDR2 SVGAGI (reference sequence). The CDR3 runs to 16 residues. V shed 5 bases, J shed 8 bases, and the junction held 18 bases outside the gene matches. The CDR3 nucleotides are TGTGCCAGCAGTCAACCTCCGGCGAGGGGGCGCATTCAGCAGTACTTC. It encodes CASSQPPARGRIQQYF.

The gene calls are TRBV18 and TRBJ2-2, with 15 bases aligning to TRBD2. J lost 5 bases, V lost 3 bases, and 10 bases had no gene match. CDR3 length: 19 amino acids. Germline CDR1 reads KGHSH; CDR2 reads LQKENI. CDR3 sequence reads: CASSPSGTSGRKATGELFF. The CDR3 nucleotides read TGTGCCAGCTCACCTTCTGGGACTAGCGGGAGGAAAGCGACCGGGGAGCTGTTTTTT.

The chain couples TRBV6-5 to TRBJ2-7; 11 bases are a match to TRBD2. The CDR3 extends over 14 amino acids. Germline V gene data show CDR1 as MNHEY and CDR2 as SVGAGI. The trim removed 6 bases at V and 2 bases at J, leaving 3 bases unmatched. The CDR3 DNA reads as TGTGCCAGCAGACGACTAGCGGGAACCTACGAGCAGTACTTC. Protein sequence: CASRRLAGTYEQYF.

V and J are TRBV11-2 and TRBJ1-2, with no clear D. Germline V gives CDR1 SGHAT, CDR2 FQNNGV. The CDR3 spans 12 residues. The V gene lost 0 bases and the J gene lost 7 bases, with 6 bases spanning the gap. Here the CDR3 reads CASSLDRVGYTF. DNA of the CDR3: TGTGCCAGCAGCTTAGATAGAGTTGGCTACACCTTC.

This clone was observed a single time. The chain carries TRBV5-4 and TRBJ2-1; 7 bases are a match to TRBD2. V was pared by 4 bases and J by 7 bases, with 11 bases of the junction left unmatched. This CDR3 spans 15 amino acids. Germline-derived CDR1 and CDR2 are SGHNT and YYREEE (reference sequence). CDR3 residues: CASSPGGRAQNEQFF. The CDR3 DNA is TGTGCCAGCAGCCCAGGAGGGAGGGCTCAAAATGAGCAGTTCTTC.

The CDR3 DNA is TGTGCCAGCAGCTTAGATCTAGGAGCGGTGGGTGGCTACACCTTC. Its translation: CASSLDLGAVGGYTF. J is TRBJ1-2 and V is TRBV11-2; D is unclear. Trimming took off 0 bases at V and 7 bases at J, with 15 bases between the two ends. The length of the CDR3 is 15 residues. Germline V gene lookup returns CDR1 SGHAT and CDR2 FQNNGV.

The chain joins TRBV14 to TRBJ2-5, with 7 bases aligning to TRBD1. The junction had 2 bases not matched to a gene; V was cut back by 4 bases and J by 3 bases. This CDR3 comprises 13 residues. Germline-derived CDR1 and CDR2 are SGHDN and FVKESK. CDR3 residues: CASSLGTEETQYF. For the CDR3, the DNA is TGTGCCAGCAGCCTAGGGACAGAAGAGACCCAGTACTTC.

The CDR3 DNA is TGTGCCACCAGCAGAGATGAAATGTTTTACGGGAGCAATCAGCCCCAGCATTTT. This translates into CATSRDEMFYGSNQPQHF. This chain connects TRBV15 to TRBJ1-5, with D unresolved. The V and J ends lost 0 bases and 1 base respectively, with 16 bases between them. The CDR3 consists of 18 residues. CDR1 is LNHNV and CDR2 is YYDKDF in the germline V gene (reference sequence).

This rearrangement joins TRBV6-1 to TRBJ1-4; 7 nucleotides match TRBD1. Germline CDR1 MNHNS, CDR2 SASEGT. The CDR3 contains 15 residues. Unmatched junction bases numbered 5, after V lost 6 bases and J lost 1 base. CDR3 coding DNA: TGTGCCAGCAGGGATAGACAGGGAACTAATGAAAAACTGTTTTTT. This translates into CASRDRQGTNEKLFF.

This clone was recorded a few times. V and J are TRBV27 and TRBJ2-7; 8 nucleotides align to TRBD2. The CDR3 is made up of 15 amino acids. In germline, CDR1 is MNHEY, CDR2 SMNVEV (reference sequence). V gave up 6 bases and J gave up 5 bases; unmatched junction bases: 12. CDR3 sequence (DNA): TGTGCCAGCAGGGACTGGGGCGGGAGGAAAAACGAGCAGTACTTC. Translated: CASRDWGGRKNEQYF.

This chain joins TRBV7-8 and TRBJ2-1, with D possibly matching TRBD2 (7 bases). This CDR3 contains 15 residues. Per the germline V gene, CDR1 is SGHVS and CDR2 is FQNEAQ. The V and J ends lost 1 base and 8 bases respectively, with 15 bases between them. The CDR3 reads CASSLVGGVNDEQFF. CDR3 nucleotide sequence: TGTGCCAGCAGCTTAGTAGGGGGGGTCAACGATGAGCAGTTCTTC.

V usage is TRBV11-2 and J usage is TRBJ2-1, with 7 bases that match TRBD2. The CDR3 spans 15 residues. The trim removed 5 bases at V and 4 bases at J, leaving 8 bases unmatched. CDR1 is SGHAT and CDR2 is FQNNGV in the germline V gene. The CDR3, as DNA: TGTGCCAGCAGCCGGGGCGGGAGAGGTTACAATGAGCAGTTCTTC. This translates into CASSRGGRGYNEQFF.

The chain joins TRBV7-6 to TRBJ2-7; the D is unclear. This CDR3 has 13 amino acids. Germline CDR1 is SGHVS and CDR2 is FNYEAQ. With 3 bases removed from V and 5 bases from J, the gap between germline ends came to 11 bases. DNA for the CDR3: TGTGCCAGCAGCTTTTTAAGGAGCGACGAGCAGTACTTC. It specifies CASSFLRSDEQYF. Combining the CDR3 with reference TRBV7-6 and TRBJ2-7 gives the whole variable domain GAGVSQSPRYKVTKRGQDVALRCDPISGHVSLYWYRQALGQGPEFLTYFNYEAQQDKSGLPNDRFSAERPEGSISTLTIQRTEQRDSAMYRCASSFLRSDEQYFGPGTRLTVT.

CDR3 sequence (DNA): TGCGCCAGCAAAGAGGAGGCACCTGAGATAGATACGCAGTATTTT. It specifies CASKEEAPEIDTQYF. J is TRBJ2-3 and V is TRBV10-2; perhaps TRBD2 as D (5 bases). With 7 bases removed from V and 5 bases from J, the gap between germline ends came to 19 bases. The germline gives CDR1 WSHSY, CDR2 SAAADI. The CDR3 contains 15 residues.

The J gene is TRBJ2-7, the V gene TRBV27, with TRBD1 as a possible D gene (6 bases). Germline V gene sequence: CDR1 MNHEY, CDR2 SMNVEV (reference sequence). The CDR3 sequence is 17 residues long. The V end was cut by 3 bases, the J end by 1 base, with 19 bases between. The CDR3 spells CASSLRWTAATSYEQYF. The DNA of the CDR3 is TGTGCCAGCAGTTTGAGGTGGACAGCCGCCACTTCCTACGAGCAGTACTTC.

The rearrangement joins TRBV28 to TRBJ2-7; TRBD2 agrees at 9 bases. Germline CDR1 and CDR2: MDHEN and SYDVKM. V lost 2 bases and J lost 0; bases outside the gene matches: 8. This CDR3 has 17 amino acids. In nucleotides, the CDR3 is TGTGCCAGCAGTTTACCCCCCCCGCGGGAGGGCTCCTACGAGCAGTACTTC. It codes for CASSLPPPREGSYEQYF.

The J gene is TRBJ2-3, the V gene TRBV5-1; D may be TRBD1 (6 bases). This CDR3 has 18 residues. CDR1 SGHRS and CDR2 YFSETQ come from the germline V gene. V dropped 2 bases and J dropped 1 base, with 20 bases sitting between them. The CDR3 spells CASSFRRGGDERTDTQYF. CDR3 coding DNA: TGCGCCAGCAGCTTCCGCAGGGGTGGGGATGAGCGCACAGATACGCAGTATTTT.

The chain links TRBV14 to TRBJ2-3; D uncertain. Germline lookup yields CDR1 SGHDN and CDR2 FVKESK. The V end was cut by 1 base, the J end by 1 base, with 12 bases between. The length of the CDR3 is 16 residues. CDR3 in amino acids: CASSQVSVSRTDTQYF. The DNA of the CDR3 is TGTGCCAGCAGCCAAGTGTCGGTGTCCCGCACAGATACGCAGTATTTT.

This clone was counted a few times. The chain uses TRBV4-3 and TRBJ1-2; D remains unclear. The germline V gene has CDR1 LGHNA and CDR2 YSLEER. CDR3 length: 17 residues. V lost 1 base and J 4 bases, leaving 19 bases between the germline ends. CDR3 sequence reads: CASSQVRPLQEPYGYTF. The CDR3 DNA sequence: TGCGCCAGCAGCCAAGTCAGGCCACTCCAAGAGCCCTATGGCTACACCTTC.

The table lists this clone with a count of one. The chain combines TRBV5-5 with TRBJ1-2, with 7 bases fitting TRBD1. This CDR3 spans 15 amino acids. The germline V gene encodes CDR1 SGHKS and CDR2 YYEKEE (reference sequence). V lost 0 bases, J lost 3 bases, and 5 bases stayed unmatched. DNA for the CDR3: TGTGCCAGCAGCTTGGAAGGGGACAGATACTATGGCTACACCTTC. The encoded protein is CASSLEGDRYYGYTF.

This clone was seen just once. This chain uses TRBV7-9 with TRBJ2-7, with 10 bases identical to TRBD2. J gave up 3 bases and V 0 bases, and 11 bases lay outside the gene matches. The germline gives CDR1 SEHNR, CDR2 FQNEAQ (reference sequence). The CDR3 covers 18 residues. CDR3 nucleotides: TGTGCCAGCAGCTTAGCCCCCCGTAGCGGGAGGTCCAACTACGAGCAGTACTTC. Protein product: CASSLAPRSGRSNYEQYF. The entire variable domain, with the rest obtained from reference TRBV7-9 and TRBJ2-7, is as follows: DTGVSQNPRHKITKRGQNVTFRCDPISEHNRLYWYRQTLGQGPEFLTYFQNEAQLEKSRLLSDRFSAERPKGSFSTLEIQRTEQGDSAMYLCASSLAPRSGRSNYEQYFGPGTRLTVT.

The V and J genes are TRBV2 and TRBJ1-4; TRBD1 agrees at 11 bases. The CDR3 contains 18 residues. CDR1 and CDR2 (germline): SNHLY, FYNNEI. The V segment lost 4 bases and the J segment 0 bases; nucleotides outside the gene matches: 7. CDR3 region: CASSAPGQGGPTNEKLFF. CDR3 nucleotides: TGTGCCAGCAGTGCCCCGGGACAGGGGGGACCAACTAATGAAAAACTGTTTTTT.

This chain links TRBV7-9 with TRBJ2-6, with a tentative D call TRBD2 (6 bases). V was clipped by 2 bases and J by 4 bases, with 18 bases between them. CDR3 size: 18 residues. Germline values: CDR1 SEHNR, CDR2 FQNEAQ (reference sequence). In nucleotides, the CDR3 is TGTGCCAGCAGCTTATATCCGGGGGAAGCTCACGGGGCCAACGTCCTGACTTTC. It codes for CASSLYPGEAHGANVLTF.

The chain has TRBV4-1 and TRBJ2-7, with TRBD2 matching 7 bases. Germline V gene data show CDR1 as MGHRA and CDR2 as YSYEKL. The CDR3 has 15 amino acids. Trimming removed 5 bases from V and 2 bases from J; junction bases left unmatched: 9. The CDR3 DNA follows: TGCGCCAGCAGCTATTCTAGCGGAGGGACCTACGAGCAGTACTTC. It encodes CASSYSSGGTYEQYF.

The J gene is TRBJ1-5, the V gene TRBV19, with 9 bases fitting TRBD1. The CDR3 contains 15 residues. V lost 4 bases and J lost 7; bases outside the gene matches: 8. Germline assignment: CDR1 LNHDA and CDR2 SQIVND (reference sequence). The CDR3 spells CASSTRDRVCQPQHF. The DNA of the CDR3 is TGTGCCAGTAGTACCCGGGACAGGGTTTGCCAGCCCCAGCATTTT.